Below, 29 T cell receptor beta chains from the same sample are listed, as sequenced in a study of blood T cell repertoires in COVID-19. Clones were sequenced by immunoSEQ multiplex PCR, and TCRdb holds only the in-frame ones, with some missing. The table has approximately 530,000 clones, 85% to 90% seen once. The specimen was peripheral blood. These TCRs come from a woman in her forties or fifties with COVID-19, enrolled during active disease.

The rearrangement uses TRBV7-9 and TRBJ2-6, with a tentative D call TRBD1 (6 bases). V lost 5 bases and J 1 base, leaving 21 bases between the germline ends. Germline V gives CDR1 SEHNR, CDR2 FQNEAQ (reference sequence). The CDR3 extends over 19 amino acids. The chain's CDR3 is CASSAAQGFAWSGANVLTF. The CDR3 nucleotides read TGTGCCAGCAGCGCGGCACAGGGTTTCGCTTGGTCTGGGGCCAACGTCCTGACTTTC. Using reference TRBV7-9 and TRBJ2-6 for the parts outside the CDR3, the full variable domain is DTGVSQNPRHKITKRGQNVTFRCDPISEHNRLYWYRQTLGQGPEFLTYFQNEAQLEKSRLLSDRFSAERPKGSFSTLEIQRTEQGDSAMYLCASSAAQGFAWSGANVLTFGAGSRLTVL.

V usage is TRBV11-2 and J usage is TRBJ1-1, with D perhaps TRBD1 (5 bases). CDR1 is SGHAT and CDR2 is FQNNGV in the germline V gene. The CDR3 has 15 residues. V dropped 5 bases and J dropped 0 bases, with 13 bases sitting between them. CDR3 sequence reads: CASSKRGGVNTEAFF. CDR3 coding DNA: TGTGCCAGCAGCAAAAGGGGTGGAGTGAACACTGAAGCTTTCTTT.

The chain couples TRBV4-1 to TRBJ1-2; D is unresolved. Germline CDR1 and CDR2: MGHRA and YSYEKL. This CDR3 spans 15 amino acids. The V end was cut by 1 base, the J end by 4 bases, with 13 bases between. The CDR3 is CASSQVPGEFYGYTF. As DNA, the CDR3 is TGCGCCAGCAGCCAAGTACCGGGAGAGTTCTATGGCTACACCTTC.

The CDR3 DNA follows: TGCGCCAGCAGCCTACCTCGTGTGGGACAGGGGTCGATGAACACTGAAGCTTTCTTT. It codes for CASSLPRVGQGSMNTEAFF. The chain combines TRBV4-1 with TRBJ1-1, with TRBD1 identical over 10 bases. Germline V gene lookup returns CDR1 MGHRA and CDR2 YSYEKL. The ends lost 4 bases at V and 0 bases at J; junction bases unmatched: 14. The CDR3 is made up of 19 amino acids.

The sample holds one count of this clone. The gene calls are TRBV3-1 (or the pseudogene TRBV3-2) and TRBJ1-6; a weak D match, TRBD1 (6 bases). The germline V and J ends were trimmed by 4 bases and 10 bases, with 8 bases remaining between them. Germline CDR1 and CDR2: LGHDT and YNNKEL (reference sequence). The CDR3 has 12 residues. The CDR3 DNA follows: TGTGCCAGCAGCCTCAGGGGCTCACCCCTCCACTTT. This sequence encodes CASSLRGSPLHF.

The rearrangement uses TRBV5-1 and TRBJ2-7; D not certain. The V end was cut by 0 bases, the J end by 6 bases, with 13 bases between. The V gene's germline CDR1 is SGHRS and CDR2 YFSETQ. The CDR3 covers 14 residues. The CDR3 nucleotides are TGCGCCAGCAGCTTGGGGTTGCAGTCGGGCGAGCAGTACTTC. Encoded protein: CASSLGLQSGEQYF.

V and J are TRBV15 and TRBJ2-5; TRBD1 matches 7 bases. Trimming at V came to 5 bases and at J to 4 bases, leaving 10 bases not matched to a gene. CDR3 size: 15 residues. The germline V gene has CDR1 LNHNV and CDR2 YYDKDF (reference sequence). The CDR3 region is CATSDRTGPRETQYF. CDR3 bases: TGTGCCACCAGCGATCGGACAGGTCCACGAGAGACCCAGTACTTC.

V and J are TRBV3-1 (or the pseudogene TRBV3-2) and TRBJ2-3; the match to TRBD1 covers 7 bases. The length of the CDR3 is 15 residues. CDR1 and CDR2 (germline): LGHDT, YNNKEL (reference sequence). V lost 3 bases and J lost 3; bases outside the gene matches: 6. The CDR3 region is CASSQQGGRTDTQYF. CDR3 DNA sequence: TGTGCCAGCAGCCAGCAAGGGGGCCGGACAGATACGCAGTATTTT.

V gene TRBV2 combines with J gene TRBJ2-7; D is undetermined. Trimming pared 10 bases from V and 1 base from J, leaving 14 bases between. There are 13 residues in the CDR3. Germline CDR1 SNHLY, CDR2 FYNNEI. The DNA for the CDR3 is TGTGCCACCAAAACGGTATCTTCCTACGAGCAGTACTTC. Its protein product is CATKTVSSYEQYF. Full variable domain (missing parts from reference TRBV2 and TRBJ2-7): EPEVTQTPSHQVTQMGQEVILRCVPISNHLYFYWYRQILGQKVEFLVSFYNNEISEKSEIFDDQFSVERPDGSNFTLKIRSTKLEDSAMYFCATKTVSSYEQYFGPGTRLTVT.

This chain uses TRBV4-1 with TRBJ1-6, with 8 nucleotides matching TRBD1. The CDR3 contains 17 residues. Germline values: CDR1 MGHRA, CDR2 YSYEKL. The junction had 17 bases not matched to a gene; V was cut back by 6 bases and J by 10 bases. The CDR3 is CASSGIQGAQKGSPLHF. CDR3 DNA: TGCGCCAGCAGTGGCATTCAGGGGGCGCAGAAGGGGTCACCCCTCCACTTT.

V is TRBV7-3 and J is TRBJ2-1; TRBD2 is a possible D gene (6 bases). Germline assignment: CDR1 SGHTA and CDR2 FQGTGA. There are 15 residues in the CDR3. V lost 5 bases, J lost 4 bases, and 15 bases lay in between. CDR3 region: CASSLAGTQYNEQFF. The CDR3 nucleotides are TGTGCCAGCAGCCTGGCCGGGACTCAATACAATGAGCAGTTCTTC.

The chain employs TRBV19 and TRBJ1-1; weak D call: TRBD1 (6 bases). This CDR3 is 16 amino acids long. Germline V lookup: CDR1 LNHDA, CDR2 SQIVND (reference sequence). Trimming left V 6 bases short and J 6 bases short, with 23 bases between. CDR3 sequence: CASSGFQPGVAAEAFF. As DNA, the CDR3 is TGTGCCAGTAGCGGATTCCAACCAGGGGTAGCCGCTGAAGCTTTCTTT.

V and J are TRBV28 and TRBJ1-1, with a weak D call TRBD1 (5 bases). Trimming stripped 10 bases from V and 4 bases from J, with 19 bases between. The CDR3 has 14 amino acids. Germline V gives CDR1 MDHEN, CDR2 SYDVKM. Written as DNA, the CDR3 is TGTGCCACTAACCCCGGGATCGGGGGCACTGAAGCTTTCTTT. Its protein is CATNPGIGGTEAFF.

This chain connects TRBV3-1 (or the pseudogene TRBV3-2) to TRBJ1-6; 8 positions match TRBD1. Germline CDR1 LGHDT, CDR2 YNNKEL (reference sequence). The length of the CDR3 is 17 residues. V shed 4 bases and J 0 bases; nucleotides not matched to a gene: 5. CDR3 in amino acids: CASSRGQVSSYNSPLHF. The CDR3 DNA reads TGTGCCAGCAGCCGGGGACAGGTCAGCTCCTATAATTCACCCCTCCACTTT.

V usage is TRBV11-1 and J usage is TRBJ2-7, with D perhaps TRBD2 (5 bases). Germline V gene data show CDR1 as SGHAT and CDR2 as FQDESV (reference sequence). V lost 4 bases, J lost 4 bases, and 17 bases lay in between. CDR3 length: 15 amino acids. CDR3 DNA sequence: TGTGCCAGCAGCTCCCTTCGGACCGACTATTACGAGCAGTACTTC. Its protein product is CASSSLRTDYYEQYF.

The rearrangement joins TRBV4-1 to TRBJ1-4; 7 bases map to TRBD1. The CDR3 covers 16 residues. The V and J ends lost 4 bases and 7 bases, in that order; junction bases with no gene match: 12. Germline-derived CDR1 and CDR2 are MGHRA and YSYEKL. The CDR3 DNA reads as TGCGCCAGCAGCCGGCTTCAGGGACAGAGTACTGAAAAACTGTTTTTT. Protein product: CASSRLQGQSTEKLFF.

The chain joins TRBV11-3 to TRBJ1-4; D remains ambiguous. Per germline, CDR1 SGHNT and CDR2 YENEEA. This CDR3 comprises 19 residues. The V end was cut by 5 bases, the J end by 7 bases, with 29 bases between. CDR3 DNA sequence: TGTGCCAGCAGCCCTACGACCCGGCGGGCCAGGCGGTTACGTGAAAAACTGTTTTTT. It yields the protein CASSPTTRRARRLREKLFF. Filled out from reference TRBV11-3 and TRBJ1-4, the complete variable domain reads EAGVVQSPRYKIIEKKQPVAFWCNPISGHNTLYWYLQNLGQGPELLIRYENEEAVDDSQLPKDRFSAERLKGVDSTLKIQPAELGDSAVYLCASSPTTRRARRLREKLFFGSGTQLSVL.

This chain links TRBV5-1 with TRBJ2-7; TRBD1 matches at 9 bases. The CDR3 is 15 residues long. Germline CDR1 SGHRS, CDR2 YFSETQ. With 0 bases clipped from V and 5 bases from J, the junction kept 6 bases outside the gene matches. This CDR3 is CASSLATTGGHEQYF. CDR3 DNA sequence: TGCGCCAGCAGCTTGGCTACGACAGGGGGGCACGAGCAGTACTTC.

The chain joins TRBV7-9 to TRBJ1-2; D unresolved. This CDR3 spans 13 amino acids. The germline CDR1 and CDR2 sequences are SEHNR and FQNEAQ (reference sequence). The germline V and J ends were trimmed by 0 bases and 8 bases, with 10 bases remaining between them. The CDR3 coding sequence is TGTGCCAGCAGCTTAGCGGAGGTGGGGGGCTACACCTTC. Its protein product is CASSLAEVGGYTF.

The V and J genes are TRBV9 and TRBJ1-2; D is unresolved. Trimming shortened V by 0 bases and J by 0 bases, and 9 bases separated the two germline ends. The CDR3 consists of 15 residues. From germline, CDR1 is SGDLS and CDR2 YYNGEE. The CDR3 region has the DNA TGTGCCAGCAGCGTAGCTATCGGGTCTAACTATGGCTACACCTTC. Translated: CASSVAIGSNYGYTF.

The chain carries TRBV6-5 and TRBJ1-2; 7 nucleotides align to TRBD1. Trimming took 8 bases from V and 5 from J; bases not matched to a gene: 8. This CDR3 comprises 13 residues. Germline V gives CDR1 MNHEY, CDR2 SVGAGI. CDR3 residues: CASLIQGPYGYTF. CDR3 in DNA: TGTGCCAGCCTTATACAGGGGCCATATGGCTACACCTTC.

The chain carries TRBV6-2 or TRBV6-3 and TRBJ2-6, with TRBD2 matching over 7 bases. After removal of 0 bases from V and 0 bases from J, the junction contained 5 bases not matched to a gene. The germline V gene has CDR1 MNHEY and CDR2 SVGEGT. This CDR3 spans 18 amino acids. CDR3 region: CASSYSSGGSSGANVLTF. CDR3 nucleotide sequence: TGTGCCAGCAGTTACTCGAGCGGCGGGAGCTCTGGGGCCAACGTCCTGACTTTC.

V usage is TRBV24-1 and J usage is TRBJ2-3; 13 bases align to TRBD2. In germline, CDR1 is KGHDR, CDR2 SFDVKD. The CDR3 length is 15 residues. V lost 7 bases and J lost 2; bases outside the gene matches: 2. The CDR3 loop reads CATSGTSGDTDTQYF. Written as DNA, the CDR3 is TGTGCCACCAGCGGGACTAGCGGGGACACAGATACGCAGTATTTT.

The V call is TRBV3-1 (or the pseudogene TRBV3-2), the J call TRBJ1-6; D uncertain. The V end was cut by 0 bases, the J end by 0 bases, with 6 bases between. Germline CDR1 reads LGHDT; CDR2 reads YNNKEL (reference sequence). This CDR3 region has 16 residues. CDR3 amino acids: CASSQEVSSYNSPLHF. The DNA for the CDR3 is TGTGCCAGCAGCCAAGAAGTGAGCTCCTATAATTCACCCCTCCACTTT.

A few counts support this clone. The V gene is TRBV7-9, the J gene TRBJ1-5, with no clear D. The CDR3 covers 14 residues. With 1 base removed from V and 7 bases from J, the gap between germline ends came to 11 bases. Germline CDR1 is SEHNR and CDR2 is FQNEAQ (reference sequence). This CDR3 is CASSLGGLNQPQHF. CDR3 DNA: TGTGCCAGCAGCTTAGGAGGGTTGAACCAGCCCCAGCATTTT.

J is TRBJ1-3 and V is TRBV6-5; 9 nucleotides line up with TRBD1. The germline gives CDR1 MNHEY, CDR2 SVGAGI. J gave up 6 bases and V 6 bases, and 3 bases lay outside the gene matches. The CDR3 contains 13 residues. In DNA, the CDR3 is TGTGCCAGCAGGTGGACAGGGGAAAACACCATATATTTT. This encodes CASRWTGENTIYF.

This chain connects TRBV2 to TRBJ1-1; possible D gene TRBD1, 5 bases. CDR1 is SNHLY, CDR2 FYNNEI, per germline. This CDR3 is built from 13 residues. The ends were cut back, 9 bases at V and 1 base at J, with 12 bases in the middle. This CDR3 reads CASSREQNTEAFF. The CDR3 DNA is TGTGCCAGTAGCAGGGAACAGAACACTGAAGCTTTCTTT.

This clone was detected a few times. CDR3 loop: CASSLASGGIYEQYF. The CDR3 nucleotides are TGTGCCAGCAGCTTAGCCAGCGGGGGAATCTACGAGCAGTACTTC. The V and J genes are TRBV11-2 and TRBJ2-7, with 8 bases that match TRBD2. CDR1 and CDR2 from the germline V gene are SGHAT and FQNNGV. The CDR3 has 15 residues. The junction had 5 bases not matched to a gene; V was cut back by 1 base and J by 3 bases.

This clone was counted between two and nine times. The rearrangement uses TRBV7-9 and TRBJ2-1; D unresolved. Germline CDR1 and CDR2: SEHNR and FQNEAQ (reference sequence). CDR3 length equals 12 residues. The V and J ends lost 4 bases and 10 bases respectively, with 11 bases between them. The CDR3 reads CASSSGPQEQFF. In nucleotides, the CDR3 is TGTGCCAGCAGCTCAGGCCCACAAGAGCAGTTCTTC.